This T cell receptor beta chain was documented in a study of blood T cells in healthy people across ages. In the study overall: Template-switching capture recovered about one barcoded beta molecule per two T cells.

Turning to this clonotype: What it binds is not known.

It was with a sample-barcoded 5' primer and a J-beta primer mix that a second PCR of roughly 7 to 12 cycles was run. TCRdb analysed the 5' RACE reads with MiXCR anew, one entry per CDR3 protein. The data hold 1.5 million to 2 million distinct CDR3 sequences, with about 50% observed a single time. The study's findings and limits: Diversity estimates from one million T cells were considered underestimates.

The CDR3 contains 16 residues. The trim removed 0 bases at V and 2 bases at J, leaving 2 bases unmatched. The germline V gene has CDR1 DFQATT and CDR2 SNEGSKA (reference sequence). This TCR was recovered from a woman aged 35 to 49 in good health. Material: blood. The chain has TRBV20-1 and TRBJ2-3; 13 nucleotides line up with TRBD2. CDR3 DNA sequence: TGCAGTGCTAGAGAAACTAGCGGGGGGGCCACAGATACGCAGTATTTT. Amino acids: CSARETSGGATDTQYF.